This section outlines one TCR beta chain sequence together with its context. The antigen is undetermined. Profiling relied on immunoSEQ multiplex PCR, and the TCRdb table lists in-frame clones only, not all of them. In the table there are about 96,000 clones, 80% of which are singletons. V was pared by 6 bases and J by 0 bases, with 6 bases of the junction left unmatched. Germline values: CDR1 MNHEY, CDR2 SVGAGI. The CDR3 has 15 amino acids. The data were taken from a study of a mutant IDH1 vaccine in newly diagnosed glioma. On the study more broadly: Of the patients given treatment, roughly 60% were male and about 40% were female, and a mean age of about 44 years was recorded.

Whole-study findings and limits: Any relationship between pseudoprogression and changes in top peripheral T cell clonotypes seemed absent.

Specified time point: baseline, week 1 (first vaccination visit). Stated treatment: pre-vaccination baseline after standard-of-care therapy. The astrocytomas were IDH1-mutant, ATRX-negative, and WHO grade 3 or 4. The source material was PBMCs, sampled from a glioma patient treated with radiotherapy, temozolomide or both. The TCR sequence derives from a man aged 40-50 years with glioma. This chain connects TRBV6-5 to TRBJ2-7; TRBD2 aligns across 9 bases. The CDR3 spells CASRVAGETSYEQYF. CDR3 DNA sequence: TGTGCCAGCAGAGTAGCGGGAGAGACCTCCTACGAGCAGTACTTC.